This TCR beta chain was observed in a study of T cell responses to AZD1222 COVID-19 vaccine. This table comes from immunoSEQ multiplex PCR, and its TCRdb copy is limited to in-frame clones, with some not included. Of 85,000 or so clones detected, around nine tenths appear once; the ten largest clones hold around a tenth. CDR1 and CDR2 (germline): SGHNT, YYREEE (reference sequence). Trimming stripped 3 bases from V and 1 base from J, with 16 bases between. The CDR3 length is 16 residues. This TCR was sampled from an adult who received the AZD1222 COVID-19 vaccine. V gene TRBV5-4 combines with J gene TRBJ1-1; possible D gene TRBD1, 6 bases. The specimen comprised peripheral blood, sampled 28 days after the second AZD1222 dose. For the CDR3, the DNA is TGTGCCAGCAGCTCCCCTCGGACAGACAGGAACACTGAAGCTTTCTTT. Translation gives CASSSPRTDRNTEAFF.